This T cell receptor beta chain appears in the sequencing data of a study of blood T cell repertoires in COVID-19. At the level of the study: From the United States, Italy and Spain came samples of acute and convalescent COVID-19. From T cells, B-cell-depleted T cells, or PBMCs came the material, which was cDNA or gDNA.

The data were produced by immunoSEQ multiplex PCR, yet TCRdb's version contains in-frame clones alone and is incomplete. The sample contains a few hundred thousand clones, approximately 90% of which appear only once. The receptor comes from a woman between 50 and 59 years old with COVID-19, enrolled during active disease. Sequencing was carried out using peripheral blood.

The CDR3 sequence: CASSLTPGTSNEQFF. The CDR3 nucleotides read TGTGCCAGCAGCTTAACACCCGGGACTAGCAATGAGCAGTTCTTC. The chain links TRBV7-7 to TRBJ2-1; 8 positions agree with TRBD2. The CDR3 is 15 residues long. V trimming: 2 bases; J trimming: 6 bases; junction bases outside the gene matches: 6. Per the germline V gene, CDR1 is SSHAT and CDR2 is FNYEAQ (reference sequence).